A selection of T cell receptor beta chains follows, all from one sample in a study of control samples from healthy donors and cancer patients. TCRdb's copy holds only in-frame clones and misses some; the assay was immunoSEQ multiplex PCR. The table lists 95,000 to 150,000 clones, around 87% of them singletons. The source material was blood. Receptors originate from a man aged 55 to 70 in good health. Both conserved end residues are part of each CDR3. D genes are given only for firm matches. Only part of the rows carry a size: once, few, many, or a class if the clone is expanded.

v_gene	abundance	d_gene	j_gene	CDR3aa
TRBV5-1	NA	NA	TRBJ2-3	CASSSGGLTDTQYF
TRBV9	NA	TRBD1	TRBJ2-7	CASSRRGQAYYEQYF
TRBV3-1/TRBV3-2	once	NA	TRBJ2-2	CASSQMSVSGELFF
TRBV10-1	NA	NA	TRBJ2-7	CASSESIRYEQYF
TRBV5-6	NA	NA	TRBJ1-1	CASSSVNGGRTEAFF
TRBV14	NA	NA	TRBJ1-5	CASSWTVGQPQHF
TRBV7-2	NA	NA	TRBJ1-1	CASSLWGQGNTEAFF
TRBV19	NA	NA	TRBJ1-5	CASKRGSVAGLLSNQPQHF
TRBV30	NA	NA	TRBJ1-6	CAWNIPRDSPLHF
TRBV3-1/TRBV3-2	NA	NA	TRBJ2-7	CASSQGVGGPYEQYF
TRBV18	NA	NA	TRBJ1-3	CASSHRQVLSGNTIYF
TRBV24-1	NA	TRBD1	TRBJ1-2	CATSSTRGGTYGYTF